What follows are 11 T cell receptor beta chains derived from one specimen sequenced in a study of blood T cells in healthy people across ages. Then a second PCR, running roughly 7 to 12 cycles, was carried out with a sample-barcoded 5' primer and a J-beta primer mix. Each CDR3 protein gets one entry after TCRdb re-called the 5' RACE reads with MiXCR. The sample shows 760,000 or so distinct CDR3 sequences, around a quarter of them seen only once. These data also formed part of another study, on T cells of mothers and their children.

Sequenced input: blood. Receptors originate from a boy aged 5-17 years in good health.

This clonotype was seen ten or more times. The V and J genes are TRBV29-1 and TRBJ2-7; D might be TRBD2 (6 bases). This CDR3 has 13 amino acids. The germline V gene has CDR1 SQVTM and CDR2 ANQGSEA. V was shortened by 6 bases and J by 1 base, with 13 bases between the two germline ends. The CDR3 DNA follows: TGCAGCGTATCTAGCGAAATGTCCTACGAGCAGTACTTC. Residues: CSVSSEMSYEQYF.

The chain has TRBV4-2 and TRBJ1-1; TRBD1 matches at 8 bases. The CDR3 consists of 15 residues. CDR1 and CDR2 (germline): LGHNA, YNFKEQ. J lost 7 bases, V lost 8 bases, and 15 bases had no gene match. The CDR3 loop reads CASSGTGGLEGEAFF. The CDR3 DNA reads TGTGCCAGCTCCGGGACAGGCGGGTTGGAGGGTGAAGCTTTCTTT.

In its sample, this clonotype was seen a few times. In nucleotides, the CDR3 is TGTGCCAGCAGCCTAAGGAGGACTAGTGTCCCGGGGGAGCTGTTTTTT. Translated, it gives CASSLRRTSVPGELFF. The J gene is TRBJ2-2, the V gene TRBV11-2; 7 nucleotides agree with TRBD2. CDR1 is SGHAT and CDR2 is FQNNGV in the germline V gene. The CDR3 is made up of 16 amino acids. The trim removed 5 bases at V and 8 bases at J, leaving 14 bases unmatched.

The rearrangement links TRBV9 to TRBJ2-5, with D unresolved. Trimming removed 0 bases from V and 5 bases from J, with 5 bases in between. This CDR3 region has 12 residues. CDR1 and CDR2 (germline): SGDLS, YYNGEE. This CDR3 reads CASSVVGETQYF. CDR3 coding DNA: TGTGCCAGCAGCGTAGTCGGGGAGACCCAGTACTTC.

This chain joins TRBV3-1 and TRBJ2-3; 8 bases align to TRBD2. The germline gives CDR1 LGHDT, CDR2 YNNKEL (reference sequence). The J segment lost 6 bases and the V segment lost 3 bases, leaving 8 bases of the junction unmatched. CDR3 length: 15 residues. CDR3 loop: CASSQRAGVGDTQYF. The CDR3 DNA follows: TGTGCCAGCAGCCAGAGAGCGGGAGTAGGGGATACGCAGTATTTT.

Only a few counts were recorded for this clonotype. The J gene is TRBJ2-5, the V gene TRBV12-3 or TRBV12-4; perhaps TRBD2 as D (7 bases). There are 15 residues in the CDR3. Trimming cost V 9 bases and J 1 base, with 18 bases left between them. The CDR3 reads CASTSRGGAQETQYF. CDR3 DNA: TGTGCCAGTACCTCGAGAGGGGGGGCCCAAGAGACCCAGTACTTC.

The chain joins TRBV12-3 or TRBV12-4 to TRBJ2-2, with D unresolved. The CDR3 totals 16 residues. Trimming took off 5 bases at V and 5 bases at J, with 18 bases between the two ends. As DNA, the CDR3 is TGTGCCAGCAGTCCTCGGACGGCCCCTCGAACCGGGGAGCTGTTTTTT. Its translation: CASSPRTAPRTGELFF.

The chain carries TRBV12-3 or TRBV12-4 and TRBJ2-7; 11 bases are shared with TRBD1. Unmatched junction bases numbered 6, after V lost 5 bases and J lost 6 bases. This CDR3 has 14 residues. CDR3 sequence: CASSARTGGGEQYF. DNA of the CDR3: TGTGCCAGCAGTGCAAGGACAGGGGGCGGCGAGCAGTACTTC.

Concerning this clonotype: The junction differs from germline at one of its ends, possibly a read error. The V and J genes are TRBV7-3 and TRBJ2-3; 8 nucleotides line up with TRBD2. The CDR3 is made up of 16 amino acids. CDR1 is SGHTA and CDR2 is FQGTGA in the germline V gene. The CDR3 loop is CASSLTSSGITDAQYF. In DNA form, the CDR3 reads TGTGCCAGCAGCTTAACGAGTAGCGGGATTACAGATGCGCAGTATTTT.

This clonotype was seen only a few times. The V and J genes are TRBV6-2 or TRBV6-3 and TRBJ1-1, with TRBD1 as a possible D gene (6 bases). This CDR3 has 15 residues. Trimming took 2 bases from V and 5 from J, leaving 15 bases between them. Germline lookup yields CDR1 MNHEY and CDR2 SVGEGT. CDR3 coding DNA: TGTGCCAGCAGTTACCCCGTTTTGAGGGGGACTGAAGCTTTCTTT. This encodes CASSYPVLRGTEAFF.

A few counts support this clonotype. This chain links TRBV4-1 with TRBJ2-3; 9 positions agree with TRBD2. The V segment lost 0 bases and the J segment 3 bases; nucleotides outside the gene matches: 4. The CDR3 totals 16 residues. CDR1 and CDR2 (germline): MGHRA, YSYEKL. CDR3 protein: CASSQDPSGMTDTQYF. As DNA, the CDR3 is TGCGCCAGCAGCCAAGATCCTAGCGGGATGACAGATACGCAGTATTTT.